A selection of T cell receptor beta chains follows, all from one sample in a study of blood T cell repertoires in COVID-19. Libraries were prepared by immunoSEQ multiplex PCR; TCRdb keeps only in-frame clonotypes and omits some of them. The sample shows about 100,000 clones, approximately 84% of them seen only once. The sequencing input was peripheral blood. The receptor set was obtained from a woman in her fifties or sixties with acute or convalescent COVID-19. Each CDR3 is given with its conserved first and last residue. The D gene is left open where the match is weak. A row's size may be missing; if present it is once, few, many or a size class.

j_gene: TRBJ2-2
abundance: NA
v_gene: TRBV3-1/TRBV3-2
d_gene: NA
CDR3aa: CAPSGAGARTGELFF
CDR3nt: TGTGCCCCCTCGGGGGCGGGGGCCCGGACCGGGGAGCTGTTTTTT

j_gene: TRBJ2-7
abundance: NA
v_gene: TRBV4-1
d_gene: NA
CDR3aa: CASSHPTREQGGTYEQYF
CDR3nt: TGCGCCAGCAGCCATCCCACTCGTGAACAAGGCGGTACCTACGAGCAGTACTTC

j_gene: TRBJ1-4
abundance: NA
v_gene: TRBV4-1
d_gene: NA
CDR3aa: CASSQEEQGLYKLFF
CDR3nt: TGCGCCAGCAGCCAAGAGGAACAGGGCTTGTACAAACTGTTTTTT

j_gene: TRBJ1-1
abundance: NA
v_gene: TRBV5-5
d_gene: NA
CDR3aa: CASSLSSRQLNTEAFF
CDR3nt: TGTGCCAGCAGCTTGTCGTCCCGACAATTGAACACTGAAGCTTTCTTT

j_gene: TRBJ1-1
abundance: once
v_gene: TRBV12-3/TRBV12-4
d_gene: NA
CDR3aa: CASSRGLSTEAFF
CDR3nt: TGTGCCAGCAGTAGGGGCTTGAGCACTGAAGCTTTCTTT

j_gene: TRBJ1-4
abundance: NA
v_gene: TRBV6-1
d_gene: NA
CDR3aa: CASSDRGSREKLFF
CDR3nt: TGTGCCAGCAGTGACAGGGGTTCTCGAGAAAAACTGTTTTTT

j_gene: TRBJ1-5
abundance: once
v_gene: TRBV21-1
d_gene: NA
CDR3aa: CASSKPGTDSNQPQHF
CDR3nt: TGTGCCAGCAGCAAACCCGGGACAGATAGCAATCAGCCCCAGCATTTT

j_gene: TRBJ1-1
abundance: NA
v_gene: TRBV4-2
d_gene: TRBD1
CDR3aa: CASSQDDRANTEAFF
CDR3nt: TGTGCCAGCAGCCAAGATGACAGGGCGAACACTGAAGCTTTCTTT

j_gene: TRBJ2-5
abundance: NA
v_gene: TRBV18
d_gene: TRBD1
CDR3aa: CASSTGQGRETQYF
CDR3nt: TGTGCCAGCTCAACAGGACAGGGGAGGGAGACCCAGTACTTC

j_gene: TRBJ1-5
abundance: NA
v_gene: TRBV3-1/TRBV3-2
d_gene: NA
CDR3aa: CASSQDHTGTSPQHF
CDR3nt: TGTGCCAGCAGCCAAGATCATACAGGGACCAGCCCCCAGCATTTT

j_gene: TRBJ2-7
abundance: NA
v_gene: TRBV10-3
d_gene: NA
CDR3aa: CAISSTGFEQYF
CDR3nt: TGTGCCATCAGTTCAACAGGGTTCGAGCAGTACTTC

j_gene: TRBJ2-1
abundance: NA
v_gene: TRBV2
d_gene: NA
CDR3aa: CASRDRDTWRYEQFF
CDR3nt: TGTGCCAGCAGGGACCGGGACACCTGGAGGTATGAGCAGTTCTTC

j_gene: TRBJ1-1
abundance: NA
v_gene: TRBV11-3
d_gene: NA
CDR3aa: CASSQRTSRGTEAFF
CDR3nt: TGTGCCAGCAGCCAGAGGACTTCCAGAGGGACTGAAGCTTTCTTT

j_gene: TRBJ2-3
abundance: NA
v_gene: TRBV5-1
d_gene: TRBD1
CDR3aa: CASSLSQGSDTQYF
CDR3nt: TGCGCCAGCAGCTTATCACAGGGGTCAGATACGCAGTATTTT

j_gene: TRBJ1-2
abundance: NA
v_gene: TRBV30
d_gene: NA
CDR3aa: CAWIPQGRPNYGYTF
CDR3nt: TGTGCCTGGATACCACAGGGAAGACCAAACTATGGCTACACCTTC

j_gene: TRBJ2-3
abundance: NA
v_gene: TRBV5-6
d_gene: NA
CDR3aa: CASSSNSRGFGDTQYF
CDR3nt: TGTGCCAGCAGCTCAAATTCCAGGGGATTCGGAGATACGCAGTATTTT

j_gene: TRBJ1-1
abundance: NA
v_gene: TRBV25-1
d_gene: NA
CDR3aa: CASIPEGRDTEAFF
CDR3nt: TGTGCCAGCATACCGGAGGGTCGAGACACTGAAGCTTTCTTT

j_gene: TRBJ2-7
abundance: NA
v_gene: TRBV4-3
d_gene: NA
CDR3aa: CASSQDALGYEQYF
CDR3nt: TGCGCCAGCAGCCAAGATGCGCTAGGCTACGAGCAGTACTTC

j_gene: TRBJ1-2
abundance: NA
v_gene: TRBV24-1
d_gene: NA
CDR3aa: CATPCRTALRGEGYTF
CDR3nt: TGTGCCACCCCCTGCCGGACAGCTTTGAGGGGTGAAGGCTACACCTTC

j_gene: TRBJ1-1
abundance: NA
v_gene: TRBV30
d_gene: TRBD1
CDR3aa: CASNRDRGLSTEAFF
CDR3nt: TGTGCCTCCAACCGGGACAGGGGGCTTAGCACTGAAGCTTTCTTT

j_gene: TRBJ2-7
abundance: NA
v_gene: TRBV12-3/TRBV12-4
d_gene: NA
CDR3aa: CASSPPGVEQYF
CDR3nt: TGTGCCAGCAGCCCCCCCGGGGTCGAGCAGTACTTC

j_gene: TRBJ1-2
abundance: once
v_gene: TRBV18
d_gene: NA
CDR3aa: CASSPPITGNGYTF
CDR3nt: TGTGCCAGCTCACCACCGATTACGGGGAATGGCTACACCTTC

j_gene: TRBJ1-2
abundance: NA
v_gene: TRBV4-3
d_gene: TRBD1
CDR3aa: CASSQGTGVGYGYTF
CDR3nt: TGCGCCAGCAGCCAAGGGACAGGGGTTGGCTATGGCTACACCTTC

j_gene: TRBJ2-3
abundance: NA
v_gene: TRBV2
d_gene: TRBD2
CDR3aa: CASTTSGGAGDTQYF
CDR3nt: TGTGCCAGCACGACTAGCGGGGGGGCCGGAGATACGCAGTATTTT

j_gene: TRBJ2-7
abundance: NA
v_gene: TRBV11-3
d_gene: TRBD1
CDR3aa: CASSPRLGQAYEQYF
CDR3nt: TGTGCCAGCAGCCCCCGGCTGGGACAGGCCTACGAGCAGTACTTC

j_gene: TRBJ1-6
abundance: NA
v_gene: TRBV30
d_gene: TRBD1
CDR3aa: CAWSAGTENSPLHF
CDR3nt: TGTGCCTGGAGTGCGGGGACAGAGAATTCACCCCTCCACTTT

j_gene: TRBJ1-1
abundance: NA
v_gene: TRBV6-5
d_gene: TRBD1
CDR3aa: CASRGGRTEAFF
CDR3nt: TGTGCCAGCAGAGGGGGCCGGACTGAAGCTTTCTTT

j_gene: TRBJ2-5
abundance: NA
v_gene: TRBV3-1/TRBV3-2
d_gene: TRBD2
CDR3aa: CASSSRLAAGQETQYF
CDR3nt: TGTGCCAGCAGCTCACGACTAGCGGCGGGCCAAGAGACCCAGTACTTC

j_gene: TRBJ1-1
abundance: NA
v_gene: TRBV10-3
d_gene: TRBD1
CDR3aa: CAIGGRQGDSWDTEAFF
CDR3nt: TGTGCCATCGGGGGGAGACAGGGAGACTCCTGGGACACTGAAGCTTTCTTT

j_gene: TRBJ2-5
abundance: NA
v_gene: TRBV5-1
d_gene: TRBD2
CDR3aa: CASSYGLGETQYF
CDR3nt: TGCGCCAGCAGCTACGGACTAGGAGAGACCCAGTACTTC

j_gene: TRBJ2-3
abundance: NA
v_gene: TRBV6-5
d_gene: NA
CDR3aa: CASSRDVSTDTQYF
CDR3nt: TGTGCCAGCTCCAGGGATGTTAGCACAGATACGCAGTATTTT

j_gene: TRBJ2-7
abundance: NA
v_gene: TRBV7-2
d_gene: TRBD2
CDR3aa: CASSLLRTSGGPGYEQYF
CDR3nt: TGTGCCAGCAGCTTACTACGCACTAGCGGGGGGCCGGGTTACGAGCAGTACTTC

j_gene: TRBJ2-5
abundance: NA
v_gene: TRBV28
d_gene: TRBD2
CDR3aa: CASSWGAGGQETQYF
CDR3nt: TGTGCCAGCAGTTGGGGAGCGGGGGGACAAGAGACCCAGTACTTC

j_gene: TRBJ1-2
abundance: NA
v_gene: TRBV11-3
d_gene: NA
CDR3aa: CASSPTENYGYTF
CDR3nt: TGTGCCAGCAGCCCTACAGAGAACTATGGCTACACCTTC

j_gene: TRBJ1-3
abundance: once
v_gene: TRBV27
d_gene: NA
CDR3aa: CASSSLSGNTIYF
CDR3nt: TGTGCCAGCAGCTCTCTCTCTGGAAACACCATATATTTT

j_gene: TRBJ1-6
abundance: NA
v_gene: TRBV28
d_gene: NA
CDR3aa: CASRGGPLGINSPLHF
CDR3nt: TGTGCCAGCAGGGGGGGGCCGTTGGGGATAAATTCACCCCTCCACTTT

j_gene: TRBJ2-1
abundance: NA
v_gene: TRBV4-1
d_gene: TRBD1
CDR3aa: CASSNLGLGTDNEQFF
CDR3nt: TGCGCCAGCAGCAATTTGGGCCTGGGGACAGACAATGAGCAGTTCTTC

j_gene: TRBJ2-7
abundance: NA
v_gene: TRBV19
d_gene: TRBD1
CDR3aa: CASAGTGLYEQYF
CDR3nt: TGTGCCAGCGCAGGGACAGGCCTCTACGAGCAGTACTTC

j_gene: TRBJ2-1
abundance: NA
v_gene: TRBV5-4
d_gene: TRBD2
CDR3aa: CASRLAGGRYEQFF
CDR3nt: TGTGCCAGCCGTCTAGCGGGGGGGCGATATGAGCAGTTCTTC

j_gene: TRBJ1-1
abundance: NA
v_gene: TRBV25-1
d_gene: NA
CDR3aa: CASSEYGGPREAFF
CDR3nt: TGTGCCAGCAGTGAATACGGAGGCCCTCGTGAAGCTTTCTTT

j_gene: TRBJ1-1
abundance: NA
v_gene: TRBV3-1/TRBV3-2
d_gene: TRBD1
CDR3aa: CASSHLDRETEAFF
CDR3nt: TGTGCCAGCAGCCACTTGGACAGGGAGACTGAAGCTTTCTTT

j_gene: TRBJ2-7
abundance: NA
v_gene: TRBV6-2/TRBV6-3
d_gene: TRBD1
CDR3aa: CASSRTGTGLAYEQYF
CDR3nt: TGTGCCAGCAGTCGTACCGGGACAGGGTTAGCCTACGAGCAGTACTTC

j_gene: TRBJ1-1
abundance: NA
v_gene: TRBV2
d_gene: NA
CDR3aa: CASLDGGVSEAFF
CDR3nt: TGTGCCTCGCTGGACGGAGGGGTATCTGAAGCTTTCTTT

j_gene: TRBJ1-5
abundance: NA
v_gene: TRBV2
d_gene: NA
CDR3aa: CASRQESYSNQPQHF
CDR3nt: TGTGCCAGCAGGCAGGAATCCTATAGCAATCAGCCCCAGCATTTT

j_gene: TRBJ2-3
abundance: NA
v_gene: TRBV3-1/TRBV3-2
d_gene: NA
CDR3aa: CASSPLATSTDTQYF
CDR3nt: TGTGCCAGCAGTCCCCTAGCGACTAGCACAGATACGCAGTATTTT